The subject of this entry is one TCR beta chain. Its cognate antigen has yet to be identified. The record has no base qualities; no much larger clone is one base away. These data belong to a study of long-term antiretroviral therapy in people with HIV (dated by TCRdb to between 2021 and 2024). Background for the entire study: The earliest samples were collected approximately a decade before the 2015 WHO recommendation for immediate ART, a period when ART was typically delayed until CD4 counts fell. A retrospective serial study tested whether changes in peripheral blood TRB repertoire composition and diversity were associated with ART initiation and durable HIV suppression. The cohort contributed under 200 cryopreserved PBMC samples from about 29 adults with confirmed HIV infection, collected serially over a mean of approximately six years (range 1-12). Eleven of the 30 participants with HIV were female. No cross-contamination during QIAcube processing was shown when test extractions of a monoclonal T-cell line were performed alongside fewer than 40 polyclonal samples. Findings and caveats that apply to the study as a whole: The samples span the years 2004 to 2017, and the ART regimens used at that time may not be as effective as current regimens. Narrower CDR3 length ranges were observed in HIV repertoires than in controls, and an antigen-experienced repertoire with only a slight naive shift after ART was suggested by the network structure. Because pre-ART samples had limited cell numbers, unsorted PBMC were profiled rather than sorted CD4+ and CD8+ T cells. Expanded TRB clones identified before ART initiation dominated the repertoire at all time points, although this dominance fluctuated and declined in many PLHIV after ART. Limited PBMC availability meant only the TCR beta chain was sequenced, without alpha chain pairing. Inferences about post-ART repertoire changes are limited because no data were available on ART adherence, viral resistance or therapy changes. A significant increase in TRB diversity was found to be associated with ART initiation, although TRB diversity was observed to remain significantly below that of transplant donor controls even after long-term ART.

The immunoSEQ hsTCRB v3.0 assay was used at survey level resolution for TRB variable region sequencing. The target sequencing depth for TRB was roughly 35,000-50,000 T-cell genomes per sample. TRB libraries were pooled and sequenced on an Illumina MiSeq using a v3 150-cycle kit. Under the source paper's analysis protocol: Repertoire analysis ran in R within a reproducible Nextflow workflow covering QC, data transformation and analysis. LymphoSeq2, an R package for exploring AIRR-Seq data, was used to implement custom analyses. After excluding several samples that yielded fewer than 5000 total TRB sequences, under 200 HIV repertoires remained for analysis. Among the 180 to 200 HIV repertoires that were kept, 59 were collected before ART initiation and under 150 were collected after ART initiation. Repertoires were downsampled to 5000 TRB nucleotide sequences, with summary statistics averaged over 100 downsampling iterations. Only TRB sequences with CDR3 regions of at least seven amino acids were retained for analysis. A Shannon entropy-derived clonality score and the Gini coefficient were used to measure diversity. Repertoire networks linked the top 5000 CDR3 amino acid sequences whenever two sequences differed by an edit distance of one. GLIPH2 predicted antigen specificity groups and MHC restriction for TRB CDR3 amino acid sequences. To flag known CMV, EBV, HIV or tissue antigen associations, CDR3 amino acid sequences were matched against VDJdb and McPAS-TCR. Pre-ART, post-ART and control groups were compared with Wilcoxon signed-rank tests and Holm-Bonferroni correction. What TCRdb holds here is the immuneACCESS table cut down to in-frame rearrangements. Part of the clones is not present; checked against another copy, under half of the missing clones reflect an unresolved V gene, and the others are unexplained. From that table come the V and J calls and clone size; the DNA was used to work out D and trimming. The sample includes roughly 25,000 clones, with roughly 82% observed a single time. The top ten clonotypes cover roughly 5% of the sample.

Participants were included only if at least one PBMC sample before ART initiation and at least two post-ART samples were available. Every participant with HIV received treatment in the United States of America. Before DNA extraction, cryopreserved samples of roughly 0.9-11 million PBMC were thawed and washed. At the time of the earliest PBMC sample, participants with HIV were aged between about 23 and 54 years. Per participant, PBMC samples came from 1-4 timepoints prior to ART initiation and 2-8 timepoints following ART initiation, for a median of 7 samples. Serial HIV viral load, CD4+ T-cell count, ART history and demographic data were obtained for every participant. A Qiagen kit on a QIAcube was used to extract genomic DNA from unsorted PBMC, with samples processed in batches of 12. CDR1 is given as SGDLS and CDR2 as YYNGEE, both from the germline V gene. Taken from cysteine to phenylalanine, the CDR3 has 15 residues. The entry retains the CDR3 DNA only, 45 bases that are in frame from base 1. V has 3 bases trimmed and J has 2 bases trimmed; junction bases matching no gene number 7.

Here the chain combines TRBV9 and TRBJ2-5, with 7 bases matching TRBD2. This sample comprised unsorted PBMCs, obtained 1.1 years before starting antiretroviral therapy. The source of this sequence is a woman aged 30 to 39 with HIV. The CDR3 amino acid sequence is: CASSGLTSWQETQYF. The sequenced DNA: TGTGCCAGCAGCGGCCTGACTAGCTGGCAAGAGACCCAGTACTTC.